This is a list of T cell receptor beta chains from one sample in a study of blood T cell repertoires in COVID-19. TCRdb keeps only in-frame clones here, not all; method: immunoSEQ multiplex PCR. The sample shows approximately 100,000 clones, roughly two thirds of them seen only once. The sequencing sample was made of peripheral blood. The receptors were sampled from a man aged 80 or over with acute or convalescent COVID-19. CDR3s include the opening cysteine and the closing phenylalanine or tryptophan. Fields, in order: J gene, V gene, clone size, D gene, CDR3 DNA, CDR3 protein. A D gene is named only where the DNA matches it firmly. Size is stated for part of the rows, as once, few or many counts, or as a class when the clone is expanded.

j_call: TRBJ1-3; v_call: TRBV6-6; clone_size: -; d_call: TRBD1; cdr3_nt: TGTGCCAGCACTCCGAGAGGGACAGCTGGAAACACCATATATTTT; cdr3_aa: CASTPRGTAGNTIYF
j_call: TRBJ1-6; v_call: TRBV10-3; clone_size: few; d_call: -; cdr3_nt: TGTGCCATCAGTGAGAACCAGGGAGGTAATTCACCCCTCCACTTT; cdr3_aa: CAISENQGGNSPLHF
j_call: TRBJ2-3; v_call: TRBV12-3/TRBV12-4; clone_size: -; d_call: -; cdr3_nt: TGTGCCAGCGCGTCAGATACGCAGTATTTT; cdr3_aa: CASASDTQYF
j_call: TRBJ2-5; v_call: TRBV6-6; clone_size: -; d_call: TRBD2; cdr3_nt: TGTGCCAGCAGTCCAGGGACTAGCGGAGGCCGTTGGGACCAAGAGACCCAGTACTTC; cdr3_aa: CASSPGTSGGRWDQETQYF
j_call: TRBJ2-3; v_call: TRBV6-8; clone_size: -; d_call: -; cdr3_nt: TGTGCCAGCAGCGGTCCGATTTTGACTAGCACAGATACGCAGTATTTT; cdr3_aa: CASSGPILTSTDTQYF
j_call: TRBJ2-3; v_call: TRBV4-3; clone_size: few; d_call: TRBD2; cdr3_nt: TGCGCCAGCAGCCAAGATTTAGCGGGAGCCACAGATACGCAGTATTTT; cdr3_aa: CASSQDLAGATDTQYF
j_call: TRBJ1-1; v_call: TRBV15; clone_size: few; d_call: -; cdr3_nt: TGTGCCACCAGCGCCCTCGAAGTCCGTCGGGGCACTGAAGCTTTCTTT; cdr3_aa: CATSALEVRRGTEAFF
j_call: TRBJ2-5; v_call: TRBV6-5; clone_size: -; d_call: TRBD2; cdr3_nt: TGTGCCAGCAGTTACTGGAGCGGGAGGGTTGAGACCCAGTACTTC; cdr3_aa: CASSYWSGRVETQYF
j_call: TRBJ2-7; v_call: TRBV12-3/TRBV12-4; clone_size: few; d_call: TRBD1; cdr3_nt: TGTGCCAGCAGATTGGACAGGGACCACGAGCAGTACTTC; cdr3_aa: CASRLDRDHEQYF
j_call: TRBJ2-5; v_call: TRBV5-1; clone_size: once; d_call: -; cdr3_nt: TGCGCCAGCAGCGGGTCGACATCCACCCAAGAGACCCAGTACTTC; cdr3_aa: CASSGSTSTQETQYF
j_call: TRBJ1-6; v_call: TRBV25-1; clone_size: few; d_call: -; cdr3_nt: TGTGCCAGCCAGGCAGCCACCTATAATTCACCCCTCCACTTT; cdr3_aa: CASQAATYNSPLHF
j_call: TRBJ2-5; v_call: TRBV6-5; clone_size: -; d_call: -; cdr3_nt: TGTGCCAGCAGTTCCCCCCGCGGCGGGCAAGAGACCCAGTACTTC; cdr3_aa: CASSSPRGGQETQYF
j_call: TRBJ1-1; v_call: TRBV7-9; clone_size: -; d_call: TRBD1; cdr3_nt: TGTGCCAGCAGCTTAGTGGGACAGAGGAACACTGAAGCTTTCTTT; cdr3_aa: CASSLVGQRNTEAFF
j_call: TRBJ2-5; v_call: TRBV5-1; clone_size: -; d_call: TRBD2; cdr3_nt: TGCGCCAGCAGCTTGGGACGCGGGAGTGGGGAGACCCAGTACTTC; cdr3_aa: CASSLGRGSGETQYF
j_call: TRBJ1-1; v_call: TRBV4-1; clone_size: -; d_call: -; cdr3_nt: TGCGCCAGCAGCCCGGTACAGGCCACTGAAGCTTTCTTT; cdr3_aa: CASSPVQATEAFF
j_call: TRBJ2-7; v_call: TRBV11-2; clone_size: -; d_call: TRBD2; cdr3_nt: TGTGCCAGCACGCCTTCTAGCGGGAGTTACGAGCAGTACTTC; cdr3_aa: CASTPSSGSYEQYF
j_call: TRBJ1-4; v_call: TRBV28; clone_size: few; d_call: TRBD1; cdr3_nt: TGTGCCAGCAAACAGACAGGGGGAACGGAAAAACTGTTTTTT; cdr3_aa: CASKQTGGTEKLFF
j_call: TRBJ1-1; v_call: TRBV5-1; clone_size: -; d_call: -; cdr3_nt: TGCGCCAGCAGCTATACAGGTTCTGAAGCTTTCTTT; cdr3_aa: CASSYTGSEAFF
j_call: TRBJ2-2; v_call: TRBV5-1; clone_size: -; d_call: -; cdr3_nt: TGCGCCAGCAGCCCAGCGGGTCCCGGGGAGCTGTTTTTT; cdr3_aa: CASSPAGPGELFF